Below, one T cell receptor beta chain is given with its context. The germline V and J ends were trimmed by 2 bases and 7 bases, with 14 bases remaining between them. This CDR3 is 14 amino acids long. Germline-derived CDR1 and CDR2 are SNHLY and FYNNEI. This sample stems from a study of shared clonotypes between healthy human individuals. Each PCR replicate from the sorted subsets contained about 180 ng DNA, which is about 30,000 T cell genomes. Generated by immunoSEQ multiplex PCR, the TCRdb table keeps only in-frame clones and is missing some. The sample yields roughly 2.5 million clones, more than 90% seen once.

The receptor was isolated from a man aged 18 to 35 in good health. Source material: naive CD4+ T cells sorted from blood. Described subset: CD45RA+ positively selected. The rearrangement joins TRBV2 to TRBJ1-1; D gene uncertain. CDR3 region: CASSEYRTENEAFF. The CDR3 DNA follows: TGTGCCAGCAGTGAATATCGGACGGAAAATGAAGCTTTCTTT.